The sequence of this T cell receptor beta chain was determined in a study of cytomegalovirus exposure and HLA in healthy donors. General study results and limits: According to an earlier analysis, most TCR beta V segments yielded productive rearrangements about 87% or about 30% of the time.

Turning to this clone: Its cognate antigen is unknown.

The V segment lost 1 base and the J segment 7 bases; nucleotides outside the gene matches: 7. Looked up from germline, CDR1 is LGHNA and CDR2 is YSLEER. The CDR3 consists of 14 residues. Use of 60 Vbeta and 13 Jbeta primers characterized the PCR. Original processing notes: In a later analysis, of 80 million or so unique beta chains, about 12 million appeared in at least two donors. Assay: immunoSEQ multiplex PCR; the TCRdb copy retains only in-frame clones and omits some. V, J and clone size were drawn from that table, and D and trimming were deduced from the DNA. The profile shows 150,000 to 170,000 clones, roughly four fifths of them singletons.

The sequenced material came from PBMCs. The chain has TRBV4-3 and TRBJ2-7; 7 positions match TRBD2. The TCR sequence derives from a man aged 18-30 years in good health and CMV-seronegative. The CDR3 here is CASSQGSGGGEQYF. As DNA, the CDR3 is TGCGCCAGCAGCCAAGGTTCGGGGGGAGGGGAGCAGTACTTC.